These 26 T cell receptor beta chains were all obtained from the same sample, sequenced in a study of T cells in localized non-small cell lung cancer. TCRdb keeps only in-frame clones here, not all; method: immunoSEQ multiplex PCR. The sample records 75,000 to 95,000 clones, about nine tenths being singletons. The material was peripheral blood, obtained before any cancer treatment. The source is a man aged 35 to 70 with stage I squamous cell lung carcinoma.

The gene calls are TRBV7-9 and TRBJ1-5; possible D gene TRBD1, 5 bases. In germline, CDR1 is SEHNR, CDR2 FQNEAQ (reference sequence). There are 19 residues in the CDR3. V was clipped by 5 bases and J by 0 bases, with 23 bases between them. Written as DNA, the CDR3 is TGTGCCAGCAGCCTAGGGCAGGGAGGGGATCGATATAGCAATCAGCCCCAGCATTTT. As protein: CASSLGQGGDRYSNQPQHF.

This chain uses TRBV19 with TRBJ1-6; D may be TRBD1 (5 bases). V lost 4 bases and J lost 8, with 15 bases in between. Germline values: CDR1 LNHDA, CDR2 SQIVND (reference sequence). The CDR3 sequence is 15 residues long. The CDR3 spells CASSNDGTSYSPLHF. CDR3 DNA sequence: TGTGCCAGTAGTAACGACGGGACCTCATATTCACCCCTCCACTTT.

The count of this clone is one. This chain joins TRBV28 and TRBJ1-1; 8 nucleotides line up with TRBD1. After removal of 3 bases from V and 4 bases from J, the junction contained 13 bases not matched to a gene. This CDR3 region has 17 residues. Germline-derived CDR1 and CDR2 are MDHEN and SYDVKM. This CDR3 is CASSFSLVSGGLTEAFF. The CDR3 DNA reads TGTGCCAGCAGTTTTTCATTGGTGTCAGGGGGCCTCACTGAAGCTTTCTTT. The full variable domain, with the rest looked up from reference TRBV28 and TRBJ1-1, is DVKVTQSSRYLVKRTGEKVFLECVQDMDHENMFWYRQDPGLGLRLIYFSYDVKMKEKGDIPEGYSVSREKKERFSLILESASTNQTSMYLCASSFSLVSGGLTEAFFGQGTRLTVV.

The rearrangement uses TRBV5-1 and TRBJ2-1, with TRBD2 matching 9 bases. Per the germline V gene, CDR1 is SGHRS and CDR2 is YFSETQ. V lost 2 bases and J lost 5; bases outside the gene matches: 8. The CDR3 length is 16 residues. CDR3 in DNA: TGCGCCAGCAGCTTTCCGGGACTAGCCTCGGACAATGAGCAGTTCTTC. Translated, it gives CASSFPGLASDNEQFF.

The CDR3 is CASSLAENYGYTF. The DNA for the CDR3 is TGCGCCAGCAGCTTGGCGGAAAACTATGGCTACACCTTC. The chain is built from TRBV5-1 and TRBJ1-2; unclear D gene. Germline V gene lookup returns CDR1 SGHRS and CDR2 YFSETQ. CDR3 size: 13 residues. Trimming took off 0 bases at V and 2 bases at J, with 5 bases between the two ends.

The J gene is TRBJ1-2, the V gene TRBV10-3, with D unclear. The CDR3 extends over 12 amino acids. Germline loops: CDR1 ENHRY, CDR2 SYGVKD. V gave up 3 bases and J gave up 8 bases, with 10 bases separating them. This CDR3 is CAISEGGNGYTF. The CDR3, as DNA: TGTGCCATCAGTGAAGGAGGGAACGGCTACACCTTC.

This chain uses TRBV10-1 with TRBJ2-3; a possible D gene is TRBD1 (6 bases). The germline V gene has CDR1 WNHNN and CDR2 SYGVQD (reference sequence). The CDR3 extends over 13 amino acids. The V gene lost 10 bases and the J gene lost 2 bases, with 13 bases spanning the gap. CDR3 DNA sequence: TGCGCCACCCCCCCAGGGGACACAGATACGCAGTATTTT. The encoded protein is CATPPGDTDTQYF.

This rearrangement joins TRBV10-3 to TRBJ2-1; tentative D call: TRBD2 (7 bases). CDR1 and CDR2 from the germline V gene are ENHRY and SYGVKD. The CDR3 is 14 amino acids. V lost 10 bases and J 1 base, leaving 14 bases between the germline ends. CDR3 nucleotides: TGTGCCACCAGAGGGGGGGCATCCTACAATGAGCAGTTCTTC. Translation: CATRGGASYNEQFF.

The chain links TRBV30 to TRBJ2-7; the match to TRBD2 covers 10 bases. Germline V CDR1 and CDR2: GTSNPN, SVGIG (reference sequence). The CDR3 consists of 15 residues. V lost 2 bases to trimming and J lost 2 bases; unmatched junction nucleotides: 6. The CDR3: CAWSSQSGGAYEQYF. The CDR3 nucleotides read TGTGCCTGGAGTTCCCAGAGCGGGGGGGCCTACGAGCAGTACTTC.

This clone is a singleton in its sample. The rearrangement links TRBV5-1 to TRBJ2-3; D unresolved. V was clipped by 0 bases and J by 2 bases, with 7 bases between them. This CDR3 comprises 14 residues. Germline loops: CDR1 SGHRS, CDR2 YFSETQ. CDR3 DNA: TGCGCCAGCAGCTTGGGTCAGAACACAGATACGCAGTATTTT. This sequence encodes CASSLGQNTDTQYF.

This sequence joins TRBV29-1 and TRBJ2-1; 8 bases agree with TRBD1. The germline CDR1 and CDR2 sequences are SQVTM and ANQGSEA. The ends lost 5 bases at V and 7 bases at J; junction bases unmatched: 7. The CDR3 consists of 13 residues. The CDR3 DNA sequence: TGCAGCGTTTCCGGACAGGGCCTTAATGAGCAGTTCTTC. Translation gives CSVSGQGLNEQFF.

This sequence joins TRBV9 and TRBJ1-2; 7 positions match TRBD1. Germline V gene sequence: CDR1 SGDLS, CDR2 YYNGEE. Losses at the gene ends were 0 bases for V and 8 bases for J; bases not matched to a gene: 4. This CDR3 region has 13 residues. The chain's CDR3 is CASSVVTGEGYTF. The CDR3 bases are TGTGCCAGCAGCGTAGTTACAGGGGAAGGCTACACCTTC.

This CDR3 reads CASSEQGTEKLFF. The CDR3 DNA is TGCGCCAGCAGCGAACAGGGAACAGAAAAACTGTTTTTT. This chain links TRBV5-1 with TRBJ1-4; TRBD1 is a possible D gene (6 bases). The CDR3 totals 13 residues. V lost 4 bases, J lost 8 bases, and 12 bases lay in between. CDR1 SGHRS and CDR2 YFSETQ come from the germline V gene.

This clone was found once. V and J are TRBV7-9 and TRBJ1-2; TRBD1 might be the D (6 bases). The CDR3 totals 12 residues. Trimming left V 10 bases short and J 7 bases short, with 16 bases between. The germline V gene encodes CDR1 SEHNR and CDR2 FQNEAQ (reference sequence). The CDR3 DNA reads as TGTGCCACAGCAGGACAGATGGGTGGCTACACCTTC. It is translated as CATAGQMGGYTF. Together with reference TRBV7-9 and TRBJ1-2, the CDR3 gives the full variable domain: DTGVSQNPRHKITKRGQNVTFRCDPISEHNRLYWYRQTLGQGPEFLTYFQNEAQLEKSRLLSDRFSAERPKGSFSTLEIQRTEQGDSAMYLCATAGQMGGYTFGSGTRLTVV.

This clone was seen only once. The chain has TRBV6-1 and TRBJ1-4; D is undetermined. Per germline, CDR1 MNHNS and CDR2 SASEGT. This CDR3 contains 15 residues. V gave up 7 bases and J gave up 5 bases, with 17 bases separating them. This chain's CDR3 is CASTSRRNTNEKLFF. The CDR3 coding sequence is TGTGCCAGCACGTCGAGGCGGAATACGAATGAAAAACTGTTTTTT.

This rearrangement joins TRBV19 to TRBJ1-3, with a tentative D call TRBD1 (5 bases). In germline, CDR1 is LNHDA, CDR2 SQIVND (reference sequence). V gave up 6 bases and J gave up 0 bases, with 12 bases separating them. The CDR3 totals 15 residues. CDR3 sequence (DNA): TGTGCCAGTAGCTTAGACAGCCGCTCTGGAAACACCATATATTTT. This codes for CASSLDSRSGNTIYF.

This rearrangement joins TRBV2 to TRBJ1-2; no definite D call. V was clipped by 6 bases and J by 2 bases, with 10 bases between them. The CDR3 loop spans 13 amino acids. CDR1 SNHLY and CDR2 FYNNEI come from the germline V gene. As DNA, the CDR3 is TGTGCCAGCAGACGAGAGATCAACTATGGCTACACCTTC. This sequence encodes CASRREINYGYTF.

CDR3 bases: TGTGCCAGCAGCTTAGAAACCCTAGCGGGGGGGCGGACCCAGTACTTC. This encodes CASSLETLAGGRTQYF. V usage is TRBV7-2 and J usage is TRBJ2-5; TRBD2 matches 12 bases. Germline V gene data show CDR1 as SGHTA and CDR2 as FQGNSA. Trimming cost V 1 base and J 7 bases; bases outside gene matches: 7. This CDR3 comprises 16 residues.

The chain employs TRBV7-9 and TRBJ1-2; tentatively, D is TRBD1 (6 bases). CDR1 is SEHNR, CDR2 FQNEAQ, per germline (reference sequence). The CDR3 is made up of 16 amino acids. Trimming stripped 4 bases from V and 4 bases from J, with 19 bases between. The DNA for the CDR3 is TGTGCCAGCAGCTCACAGGGTATCAGTCCTAGCTATGGCTACACCTTC. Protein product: CASSSQGISPSYGYTF.

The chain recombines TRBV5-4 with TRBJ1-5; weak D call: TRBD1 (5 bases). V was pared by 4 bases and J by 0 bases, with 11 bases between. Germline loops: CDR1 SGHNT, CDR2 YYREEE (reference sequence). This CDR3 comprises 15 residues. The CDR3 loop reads CASSLQGVSNQPQHF. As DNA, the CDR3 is TGTGCCAGCAGCCTCCAGGGAGTTAGCAATCAGCCCCAGCATTTT. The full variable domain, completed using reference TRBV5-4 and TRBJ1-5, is ETGVTQSPTHLIKTRGQQVTLRCSSQSGHNTVSWYQQALGQGPQFIFQYYREEENGRGNFPPRFSGLQFPNYSSELNVNALELDDSALYLCASSLQGVSNQPQHFGDGTRLSIL.

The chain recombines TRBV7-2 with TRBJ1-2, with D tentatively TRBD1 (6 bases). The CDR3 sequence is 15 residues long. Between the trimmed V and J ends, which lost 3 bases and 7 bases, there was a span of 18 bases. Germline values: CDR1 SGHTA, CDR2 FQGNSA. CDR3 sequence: CASSFTAGGQGGYTF. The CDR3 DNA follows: TGTGCCAGCAGCTTTACGGCCGGGGGACAAGGTGGCTACACCTTC.

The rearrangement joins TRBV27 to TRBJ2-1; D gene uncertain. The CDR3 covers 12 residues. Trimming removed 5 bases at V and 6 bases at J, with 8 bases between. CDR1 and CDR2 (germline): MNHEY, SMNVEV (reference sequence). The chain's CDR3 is CASSQWGNEQFF. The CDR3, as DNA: TGTGCCAGCAGTCAGTGGGGCAATGAGCAGTTCTTC.

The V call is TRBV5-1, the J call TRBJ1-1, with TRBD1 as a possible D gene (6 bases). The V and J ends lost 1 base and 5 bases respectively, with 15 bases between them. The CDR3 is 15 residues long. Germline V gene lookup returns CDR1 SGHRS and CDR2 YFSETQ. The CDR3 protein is CASSLNREGKTEAFF. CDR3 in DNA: TGCGCCAGCAGCTTGAACAGGGAAGGAAAGACTGAAGCTTTCTTT.

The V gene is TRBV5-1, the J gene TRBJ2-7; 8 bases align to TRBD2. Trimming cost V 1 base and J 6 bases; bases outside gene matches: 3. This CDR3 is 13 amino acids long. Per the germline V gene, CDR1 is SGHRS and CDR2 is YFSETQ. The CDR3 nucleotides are TGCGCCAGCAGCTTGTTCGCGGGGGGCGAGCAGTACTTC. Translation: CASSLFAGGEQYF.

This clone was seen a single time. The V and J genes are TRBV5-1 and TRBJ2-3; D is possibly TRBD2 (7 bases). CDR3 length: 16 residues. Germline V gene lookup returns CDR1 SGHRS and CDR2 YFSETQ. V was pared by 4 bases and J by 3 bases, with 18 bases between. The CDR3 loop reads CASSPAGAIGTDTQYF. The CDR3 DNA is TGCGCCAGCAGCCCCGCGGGGGCTATTGGGACAGATACGCAGTATTTT.

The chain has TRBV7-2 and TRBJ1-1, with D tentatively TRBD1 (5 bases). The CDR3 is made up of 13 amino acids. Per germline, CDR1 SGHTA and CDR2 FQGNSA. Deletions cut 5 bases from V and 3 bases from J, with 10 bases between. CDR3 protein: CASSKTAYTEAFF. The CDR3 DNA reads TGTGCCAGCAGCAAGACAGCCTACACTGAAGCTTTCTTT. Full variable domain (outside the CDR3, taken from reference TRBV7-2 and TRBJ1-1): GAGVSQSPSNKVTEKGKDVELRCDPISGHTALYWYRQSLGQGLEFLIYFQGNSAPDKSGLPSDRFSAERTGGSVSTLTIQRTQQEDSAVYLCASSKTAYTEAFFGQGTRLTVV.